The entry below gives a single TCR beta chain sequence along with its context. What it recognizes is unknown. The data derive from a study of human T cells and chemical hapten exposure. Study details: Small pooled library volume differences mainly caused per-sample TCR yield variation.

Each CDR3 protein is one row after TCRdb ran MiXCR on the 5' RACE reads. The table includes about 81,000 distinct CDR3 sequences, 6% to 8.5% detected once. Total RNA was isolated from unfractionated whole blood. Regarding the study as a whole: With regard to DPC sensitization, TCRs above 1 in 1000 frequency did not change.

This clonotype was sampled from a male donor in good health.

CDR3 DNA: TGTGCCAGCAGTGGGACAGGGCTTAATGAAAAACTGTTTTTT. Amino acid sequence: CASSGTGLNEKLFF. The gene calls are TRBV6-1 and TRBJ1-4, with TRBD1 matching over 8 bases. Unmatched junction bases numbered 2, after V lost 4 bases and J lost 4 bases. Germline CDR1 MNHNS, CDR2 SASEGT. The CDR3 has 14 amino acids.